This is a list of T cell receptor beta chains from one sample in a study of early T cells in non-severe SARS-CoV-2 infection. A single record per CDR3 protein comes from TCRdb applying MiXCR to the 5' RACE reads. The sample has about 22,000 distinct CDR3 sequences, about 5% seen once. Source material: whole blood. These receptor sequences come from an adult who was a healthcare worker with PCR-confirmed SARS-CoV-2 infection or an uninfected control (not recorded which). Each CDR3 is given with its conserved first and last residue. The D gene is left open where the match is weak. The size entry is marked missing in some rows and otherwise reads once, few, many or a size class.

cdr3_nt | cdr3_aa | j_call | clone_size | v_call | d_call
TGTGCCAGCAGCTTGGGGGGACCCTTCGGCAATCAGCCCCAGCATTTT | CASSLGGPFGNQPQHF | TRBJ1-5 | medium-sized | TRBV5-4 | .
TGCGCCAGCAGCTACCTCCAGGGAAACACCGGGGAGCTGTTTTTT | CASSYLQGNTGELFF | TRBJ2-2 | medium-sized | TRBV5-1 | .
TGTGCCAGCAGCCACAGGGAGAACACTGAAGCTTTCTTT | CASSHRENTEAFF | TRBJ1-1 | many | TRBV6-2/TRBV6-3 | .
TGTGCCAGCAGCGCGTCCCGTAGGGCCGTTTCGGGGAATTCACCCCTCCACTTT | CASSASRRAVSGNSPLHF | TRBJ1-6 | few | TRBV7-8 | .
TGTGCCATCAGTGAAGGCCCGGGGATCGATTCACCCCTCCACTTT | CAISEGPGIDSPLHF | TRBJ1-6 | many | TRBV10-3 | .
TGTGCCAGCTCACCACGTCTCGATGCAGCGGGGGCCCGAATGGGGGAGACCCAGTACTTC | CASSPRLDAAGARMGETQYF | TRBJ2-5 | many | TRBV18 | TRBD2
TGTGCCAGCAGACCCCTGACAGGGGACAATCAGCCCCAGCATTTT | CASRPLTGDNQPQHF | TRBJ1-5 | many | TRBV6-5 | TRBD1
TGTGCCAGCAGTTTAGCAGGGAATGACTCACCCCTCCACTTT | CASSLAGNDSPLHF | TRBJ1-6 | . | TRBV28 | .
TGTGCCACCAGTGCCGCCAATAGTAATGAAAAACTGTTTTTT | CATSAANSNEKLFF | TRBJ1-4 | many | TRBV24-1 | .
TGTGCCAGCAGCTTACAGGCGGCTCCCTCTGACGAGCAGTACTTC | CASSLQAAPSDEQYF | TRBJ2-7 | few | TRBV7-2 | .
TGCAGTGCTAGACAGGGGTCGGCACCCCTCCACTTT | CSARQGSAPLHF | TRBJ1-6 | many | TRBV20-1 | .
TGCGCCAGCAGCCAAGATTTTGATGGCTATGGCTACACCTTC | CASSQDFDGYGYTF | TRBJ1-2 | . | TRBV4-3 | .
TGTGCCACCAGCAGCCCGAGCTTTGGAAACACCATATATTTT | CATSSPSFGNTIYF | TRBJ1-3 | many | TRBV15 | .
TGTGCCAGCAGCTTATCGGGGGACCCTCTTTTCGAGCAGTACTTC | CASSLSGDPLFEQYF | TRBJ2-7 | many | TRBV7-2 | .
TGTGCCAGCAGCCCCCGACGGTACTCTGGGGCCAACGTCCTGACTTTC | CASSPRRYSGANVLTF | TRBJ2-6 | many | TRBV4-2 | .
TGTGCCTCCAGCCAAGGGCAGGCAATGGGCTACACCTTC | CASSQGQAMGYTF | TRBJ1-2 | . | TRBV4-2 | .
TGCGCCAGCAGCTTGGAGGGGACAGGGGGCGCAAGGGACGAGCAGTACTTC | CASSLEGTGGARDEQYF | TRBJ2-7 | many | TRBV5-1 | TRBD1
TGTGCCACCAGCACTTGGGATGGACAGGGAAGTGAAAAACTGTTTTTT | CATSTWDGQGSEKLFF | TRBJ1-4 | many | TRBV15 | TRBD1
TGTGCCAGCAAGGCAGGGGCTTTCTCCTACGAGCAGTACTTC | CASKAGAFSYEQYF | TRBJ2-7 | few | TRBV2 | .
TGTGCCAGCAGCTTAGCGCGAGACCCCCACGGCTACACCTTC | CASSLARDPHGYTF | TRBJ1-2 | medium-sized | TRBV7-9 | .
TGTGCCACCCTAGGAGCTTCAGACTCCTACGAGCAGTACTTC | CATLGASDSYEQYF | TRBJ2-7 | many | TRBV6-2/TRBV6-3 | .
TGTGCCAGCAGTTTAGAGTACAGGGTGGGTACAGATACGCAGTATTTT | CASSLEYRVGTDTQYF | TRBJ2-3 | many | TRBV28 | .
TGTGCCAGCAGCAACCAGTCTCCCTACGAGCAGTACTTC | CASSNQSPYEQYF | TRBJ2-7 | few | TRBV21-1 | .
TGTGCCAGCAGCCCGGGAAAAGGGCTCTGGGACGAGCAGTACTTC | CASSPGKGLWDEQYF | TRBJ2-7 | medium-sized | TRBV6-5 | .
TGTGCCAGCAGTTCAGGGAGGGGCCGTGGTGAAAAACTGTTTTTT | CASSSGRGRGEKLFF | TRBJ1-4 | . | TRBV12-3/TRBV12-4 | .
TGTGCCAGCAGCCCAACAGGGGAGAGGACAGATACGCAGTATTTT | CASSPTGERTDTQYF | TRBJ2-3 | few | TRBV9 | TRBD1
TGTGCCAGCAGCCAGGGGCCGGGGCGCTATGGCTACACCTTC | CASSQGPGRYGYTF | TRBJ1-2 | many | TRBV7-9 | .
TGTGCCAGCAGCCGAGGGGGGGGCCGGTCCTACGAGCAGTACTTC | CASSRGGGRSYEQYF | TRBJ2-7 | many | TRBV11-2 | .
TGTGCCAGTAGTATGGGGATCAGGAGTGATATTTGGGATGCTTTCTTT | CASSMGIRSDIWDAFF | TRBJ1-1 | few | TRBV19 | .